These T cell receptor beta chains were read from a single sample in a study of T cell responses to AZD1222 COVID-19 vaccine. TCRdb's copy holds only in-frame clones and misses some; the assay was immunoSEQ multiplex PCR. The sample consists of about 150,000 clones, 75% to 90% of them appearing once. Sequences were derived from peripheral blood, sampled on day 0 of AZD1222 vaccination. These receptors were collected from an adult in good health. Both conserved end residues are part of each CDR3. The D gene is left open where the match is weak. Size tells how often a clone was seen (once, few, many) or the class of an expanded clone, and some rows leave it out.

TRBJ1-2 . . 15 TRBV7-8 TGTGCCAGCAGCCGAAGAAATATGGGCTCCGATGGCTACACCTTC CASSRRNMGSDGYTF
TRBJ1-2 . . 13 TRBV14 TGTGCCAGCAGCCACGGTCCCTCCTATGGCTACACCTTC CASSHGPSYGYTF
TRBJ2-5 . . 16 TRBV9 TGTGCCAGCAGCGCCGACGGGACGGCGTACCAAGAGACCCAGTACTTC CASSADGTAYQETQYF
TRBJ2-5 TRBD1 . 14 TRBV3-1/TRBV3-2 TGTGCCAGCAGCCAACCCGGGACAGGGGGAACCCAGTACTTC CASSQPGTGGTQYF
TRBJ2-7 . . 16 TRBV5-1 TGCGCCAGCAGCTTGGCGAGCCCCGTGGGGGCCTACGAGCAGTACTTC CASSLASPVGAYEQYF
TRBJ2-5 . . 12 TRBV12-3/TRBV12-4 TGTGCCAGCACCCTAACTGGGGAGACCCAGTACTTC CASTLTGETQYF
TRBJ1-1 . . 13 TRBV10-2 TGCGCCAGCAGTGGCCAGGAATATACTGAAGCTTTCTTT CASSGQEYTEAFF
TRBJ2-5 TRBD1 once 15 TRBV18 TGTGCCAGCTCACCCGGGACAGGGGGCGAAGAGACCCAGTACTTC CASSPGTGGEETQYF
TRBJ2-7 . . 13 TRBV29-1 TGCAGCGTTGTAAGGGGGGCCGCCTACGAGCAGTACTTC CSVVRGAAYEQYF
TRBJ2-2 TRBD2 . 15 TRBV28 TGTGCCAGCCGAATAGCGGGGGATAACACCGGGGAGCTGTTTTTT CASRIAGDNTGELFF
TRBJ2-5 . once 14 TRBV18 TGTGCCAGCTCACCTTTCAGGGCCCAAGAGACCCAGTACTTC CASSPFRAQETQYF
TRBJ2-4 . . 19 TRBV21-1 TGTGCCAGCACCCAGGCTAGATCCGGGACCCCGGGGGCCAAAAACATTCAGTACTTC CASTQARSGTPGAKNIQYF
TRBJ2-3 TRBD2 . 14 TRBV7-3 TGTGCCAGCAGCACTAGCGGGGGCACAGATACGCAGTATTTT CASSTSGGTDTQYF
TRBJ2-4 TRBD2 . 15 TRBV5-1 TGCGCCAGCAGCTCCGGGGGGTTAGCCAAAAACATTCAGTACTTC CASSSGGLAKNIQYF